Listed here are 15 T cell receptor beta chains from one sample, sequenced in a study of cytomegalovirus exposure and HLA in healthy donors. 13 Jbeta primers and 60 Vbeta primers were used for the PCR. Profiled with immunoSEQ multiplex PCR; TCRdb holds only in-frame clones, not every one. The table records around 120,000 clones, about four fifths of them present only once. Sequenced input: PBMCs. These receptors came from a human donor in good health.

V usage is TRBV6-5 and J usage is TRBJ2-1, with D possibly TRBD1 on 6 matching bases. The germline V gene has CDR1 MNHEY and CDR2 SVGAGI. Deletions cut 7 bases from V and 7 bases from J, with 14 bases between. The CDR3 runs to 13 residues. The CDR3 sequence: CASTERGLNEQFF. In nucleotides, the CDR3 is TGTGCCAGCACTGAAAGGGGGTTGAATGAGCAGTTCTTC.

The CDR3 here is CAISDSQDYGYTF. CDR3 coding DNA: TGTGCCATCAGTGATTCCCAGGATTATGGCTACACCTTC. V is TRBV10-3 and J is TRBJ1-2; D is uncertain. Germline V gene data show CDR1 as ENHRY and CDR2 as SYGVKD. The CDR3 spans 13 residues. V lost 3 bases and J lost 5, with 10 bases in between.

The J gene is TRBJ2-7, the V gene TRBV5-4, with 9 positions matching TRBD1. This CDR3 has 14 residues. Germline-derived CDR1 and CDR2 are SGHNT and YYREEE (reference sequence). V gave up 2 bases and J gave up 1 base; unmatched junction bases: 1. The CDR3 protein is CASSLQGASYEQYF. For the CDR3, the DNA is TGTGCCAGCAGCTTACAGGGGGCTTCCTACGAGCAGTACTTC. Together with reference TRBV5-4 and TRBJ2-7, the CDR3 gives the full variable domain: ETGVTQSPTHLIKTRGQQVTLRCSSQSGHNTVSWYQQALGQGPQFIFQYYREEENGRGNFPPRFSGLQFPNYSSELNVNALELDDSALYLCASSLQGASYEQYFGPGTRLTVT.

The J gene is TRBJ2-5, the V gene TRBV1; the table's D call, TRBD1, was not checked against the DNA. TRBV1 is shown as a pseudogene. The CDR3 runs to 16 residues. CDR3 in amino acids: CTSSQVRGQEKETQYF. CDR3 DNA sequence: TGCACCAGCAGCCAAGTTAGGGGACAGGAAAAAGAGACCCAGTACTTC.

CDR3 DNA: TGCGCCAGCAGCCTCGGTAACCTCCCCAACGCCTCCGAGCAGTACTTC. The encoded protein is CASSLGNLPNASEQYF. The rearrangement links TRBV5-1 to TRBJ2-7; D is ambiguous. CDR1 and CDR2 from the germline V gene are SGHRS and YFSETQ. The CDR3 contains 16 residues. V lost 4 bases to trimming and J lost 6 bases, with 23 bases between them.

This chain joins TRBV4-2 and TRBJ2-1; possible D gene TRBD2, 5 bases. Trimming left V 6 bases short and J 6 bases short, with 9 bases between. The CDR3 runs to 12 residues. Germline V gene sequence: CDR1 LGHNA, CDR2 YNFKEQ. The CDR3 loop reads CASSFRGNEQFF. The CDR3 nucleotides read TGTGCCAGCAGTTTCCGGGGCAATGAGCAGTTCTTC.

J is TRBJ2-1 and V is TRBV7-9; D gene uncertain. The CDR3 has 16 residues. Germline V gene data show CDR1 as SEHNR and CDR2 as FQNEAQ (reference sequence). V dropped 4 bases and J dropped 5 bases, with 18 bases sitting between them. This chain's CDR3 is CASSYLRTIVDNEQFF. The DNA for the CDR3 is TGTGCCAGCAGCTATCTCCGTACCATAGTGGACAATGAGCAGTTCTTC.

On this clone itself: It is unclear where the CDR3 begins or ends on the DNA, so no DNA is shown, and the CDR3 is as TCRdb lists it. V and J are TRBV19 and TRBJ1-5; TRBD1, the table's D call, lacks a check against the DNA. From germline, CDR1 is LNHDA and CDR2 SQIVND (reference sequence). The length of the CDR3 is 16 amino acids, counting both ends. CDR3 loop: CASEGWGQGTNQPQQF.

This clone was seen more than once but under ten times. The sample carries other DNA sequences with the same CDR3. V usage is TRBV5-1 and J usage is TRBJ2-5, with TRBD2 matching 9 bases. The V gene's germline CDR1 is SGHRS and CDR2 YFSETQ. Trimming at V came to 3 bases and at J to 2 bases, leaving 5 bases not matched to a gene. The CDR3 is 15 amino acids. The DNA for the CDR3 is TGCGCCAGCAGCTCGGGACTAGCCCTGCAAGAGACCCAGTACTTC. This translates into CASSSGLALQETQYF.

DNA of the CDR3: TGTGCCAGTAGTATATTGAATCGGGGGACCGGGGAGCTGTTTTTT. Its protein is CASSILNRGTGELFF. The V gene is TRBV19, the J gene TRBJ2-2; D might be TRBD2 (6 bases). Trimming took 2 bases from V and 5 from J, leaving 12 bases between them. Germline CDR1 LNHDA, CDR2 SQIVND (reference sequence). The CDR3 covers 15 residues. The whole variable domain, filled in from reference TRBV19 and TRBJ2-2, reads DGGITQSPKYLFRKEGQNVTLSCEQNLNHDAMYWYRQDPGQGLRLIYYSQIVNDFQKGDIAEGYSVSREKKESFPLTVTSAQKNPTAFYLCASSILNRGTGELFFGEGSRLTVL.

J is TRBJ1-5 and V is TRBV7-3; D is unresolved. The V gene's germline CDR1 is SGHTA and CDR2 FQGTGA. V lost 8 bases and J lost 0, with 17 bases in between. The CDR3 spans 16 residues. DNA for the CDR3: TGTGCCAGCGGGCGTAGACACGAATATAGCAATCAGCCCCAGCATTTT. Its translation is CASGRRHEYSNQPQHF.

This chain joins TRBV2 and TRBJ1-4; D is unresolved. The CDR3 totals 14 residues. Germline V CDR1 and CDR2: SNHLY, FYNNEI. V was cut by 6 bases and J by 2 bases, with 10 bases left in between. CDR3 protein: CASRVDTTNEKLFF. The CDR3 region has the DNA TGTGCCAGCAGGGTAGACACGACTAATGAAAAACTGTTTTTT.

This clone was observed a handful of times. This chain uses TRBV5-5 with TRBJ1-5; no clear D. CDR3 size: 15 residues. Looked up from germline, CDR1 is SGHKS and CDR2 is YYEKEE (reference sequence). Trimming shortened V by 0 bases and J by 0 bases, and 7 bases separated the two germline ends. CDR3 DNA sequence: TGTGCCAGCAGCTTGGCCCCGTATAGCAATCAGCCCCAGCATTTT. It is translated as CASSLAPYSNQPQHF.

This chain links TRBV4-2 with TRBJ2-2; 7 bases match TRBD1. CDR1 and CDR2 (germline): LGHNA, YNFKEQ. V lost 5 bases and J lost 3; bases outside the gene matches: 6. This CDR3 is built from 15 residues. CDR3 in DNA: TGTGCCAGCAGCTTGTTCCAGGGGGACACCGGGGAGCTGTTTTTT. Its translation is CASSLFQGDTGELFF.

CDR3 sequence (DNA): TGTGCCAGCAGCTTAGGAGGGAACTATGGCTACACCTTC. Translating it yields CASSLGGNYGYTF. V usage is TRBV5-6 and J usage is TRBJ1-2; unclear D gene. V lost 2 bases and J lost 2, with 7 bases in between. CDR1 and CDR2 from the germline V gene are SGHDT and YYEEEE. CDR3 length: 13 residues.